One and the same sample provided the 14 T cell receptor beta chains below, sequenced in a study of breast tumors, draining lymph nodes, adjacent tissues. TCRdb used MiXCR to reprocess the multiplex PCR reads, holding one entry per CDR3 protein. This repertoire shows about 14,000 distinct CDR3 sequences, roughly 52% found once; its top ten account for 25% to 35%. Sequenced: tumor-adjacent breast tissue. The receptors originated from a female donor with breast cancer. Some clones in this sample may be carry-over from other donors' samples.

This chain uses TRBV20-1 with TRBJ2-7; D tentatively reads TRBD1 or TRBD2 (5 bases each). Germline CDR1 and CDR2: DFQATT and SNEGSKA (reference sequence). The V end lost 3 bases, the J end lost 6 bases, and 12 bases lay between the germline ends. There are 12 residues in the CDR3. The CDR3, as DNA: TGCAGTGCTAGGGGACCTATTTTCGAGCAGTACTTC. This encodes CSARGPIFEQYF.

The rearrangement uses TRBV7-8 and TRBJ2-3; 15 bases line up with TRBD2. The V gene end was trimmed by 5 bases and the J gene end by 3 bases; junction bases not matched to a gene: 15. The CDR3 has 20 residues. The germline V gene encodes CDR1 SGHVS and CDR2 FQNEAQ. For the CDR3, the DNA is TGTGCCAGCAGCGCCCGGACTAGCGGGAGGGCCGGTAGTCGAACAGATACGCAGTATTTT. Encoded protein: CASSARTSGRAGSRTDTQYF.

The chain employs TRBV5-1 and TRBJ1-1; D possibly corresponds to TRBD1 (5 bases). The V end was cut by 7 bases, the J end by 4 bases, with 14 bases between. CDR1 is SGHRS and CDR2 is YFSETQ in the germline V gene. The length of the CDR3 is 13 residues. CDR3 coding DNA: TGCGCCAGCTTCTTAGGGGATAGCACTGAAGCTTTCTTT. Its translation: CASFLGDSTEAFF.

The chain has TRBV20-1 and TRBJ1-3, with no clear D. V lost 6 bases and J lost 1, with 10 bases in between. CDR3 size: 13 residues. The germline CDR1 and CDR2 sequences are DFQATT and SNEGSKA (reference sequence). DNA for the CDR3: TGCAGTGCCAAAGCGGGGTCTGGAAACACCATATATTTT. Protein product: CSAKAGSGNTIYF.

This clonotype has at least ten counts. This may come from a read error, since a much larger clone is one base off. Written as DNA, the CDR3 is TGCAGTGCTAGAGATCTAGTGGCTTACACTGAGCAGTTCTTC. It specifies CSARDLVAYTEQFF. This chain uses TRBV20-1 with TRBJ2-1; D is unresolved. CDR3 size: 14 residues. Germline-derived CDR1 and CDR2 are DFQATT and SNEGSKA (reference sequence).

This chain links TRBV10-3 with TRBJ2-1; 10 nucleotides align to TRBD2. CDR3 size: 18 residues. V gave up 0 bases and J gave up 5 bases; unmatched junction bases: 10. CDR1 ENHRY and CDR2 SYGVKD come from the germline V gene. CDR3 DNA sequence: TGTGCCATCAGTGAGTCAGGGCTAGCGGGAGTGGGGGACAATGAGCAGTTCTTC. This sequence encodes CAISESGLAGVGDNEQFF.

This chain joins TRBV29-1 and TRBJ2-7, with 8 bases lining up with TRBD1. V lost 4 bases to trimming and J lost 1 base; unmatched junction nucleotides: 3. This CDR3 is 13 amino acids long. The germline CDR1 and CDR2 sequences are SQVTM and ANQGSEA. The CDR3 sequence is CSVADRVSYEQYF. In DNA form, the CDR3 reads TGCAGCGTTGCGGACAGGGTGTCCTACGAGCAGTACTTC.

The chain uses TRBV10-3 and TRBJ2-7; 10 nucleotides match TRBD2. This CDR3 has 17 amino acids. The V segment lost 5 bases and the J segment 0 bases; nucleotides outside the gene matches: 10. The germline V gene has CDR1 ENHRY and CDR2 SYGVKD. CDR3 sequence (DNA): TGTGCCATCAGTCCTTGGACTAGCGGAACCCGCTCCTACGAGCAGTACTTC. This encodes CAISPWTSGTRSYEQYF.

This clonotype is medium-sized. The rearrangement uses TRBV12-3 or TRBV12-4 and TRBJ2-7, with D tentatively TRBD2 (7 bases). This CDR3 spans 16 amino acids. The V end lost 3 bases, the J end lost 0 bases, and 15 bases lay between the germline ends. CDR3 nucleotide sequence: TGTGCCAGCAGTTTCTCGGGGGGCGGGAACTCCTACGAGCAGTACTTC. This codes for CASSFSGGGNSYEQYF.

This chain links TRBV3-1 with TRBJ1-5, with unresolved D. Germline CDR1 is LGHDT and CDR2 is YNNKEL (reference sequence). The V and J ends lost 0 bases and 4 bases respectively, with 7 bases between them. The CDR3 spans 14 residues. DNA for the CDR3: TGTGCCAGCAGCCAAGAGGTCGGGAATCAGCCCCAGCATTTT. Amino acids: CASSQEVGNQPQHF. Combining the CDR3 with reference TRBV3-1 and TRBJ1-5 gives the whole variable domain DTAVSQTPKYLVTQMGNDKSIKCEQNLGHDTMYWYKQDSKKFLKIMFSYNNKELIINETVPNRFSPKSPDKAHLNLHINSLELGDSAVYFCASSQEVGNQPQHFGDGTRLSIL.

The chain is built from TRBV2 and TRBJ2-2; D is unresolved. Germline loops: CDR1 SNHLY, CDR2 FYNNEI. There are 13 residues in the CDR3. V was cut by 9 bases and J by 3 bases, with 11 bases left in between. CDR3 DNA sequence: TGTGCCAGAAGGGCGCCGCACACCGGGGAGCTGTTTTTT. The encoded protein is CARRAPHTGELFF.

The chain couples TRBV19 to TRBJ2-7; unclear D gene. The V end lost 5 bases, the J end lost 3 bases, and 14 bases lay between the germline ends. This CDR3 spans 14 amino acids. Germline CDR1 reads LNHDA; CDR2 reads SQIVND (reference sequence). DNA for the CDR3: TGTGCCAGTAGTCCCCTCCCCCCAATCTACGAGCAGTACTTC. Protein sequence: CASSPLPPIYEQYF. Full variable domain (remainder filled in from reference TRBV19 and TRBJ2-7): DGGITQSPKYLFRKEGQNVTLSCEQNLNHDAMYWYRQDPGQGLRLIYYSQIVNDFQKGDIAEGYSVSREKKESFPLTVTSAQKNPTAFYLCASSPLPPIYEQYFGPGTRLTVT.

This rearrangement joins TRBV20-1 to TRBJ2-7; D call uncertain. CDR3 length: 15 residues. CDR1 DFQATT and CDR2 SNEGSKA come from the germline V gene (reference sequence). V lost 0 bases and J 4 bases, leaving 16 bases between the germline ends. The CDR3 nucleotides are TGCAGTGCTAGAGATTTCCAAGGAGTGGGTTACGAGCAGTACTTC. As protein: CSARDFQGVGYEQYF.

The V gene is TRBV29-1, the J gene TRBJ2-7; 8 bases are a match to TRBD1. The CDR3 is made up of 16 amino acids. The V gene's germline CDR1 is SQVTM and CDR2 ANQGSEA. The V and J ends lost 4 bases and 6 bases, in that order; junction bases with no gene match: 17. CDR3 sequence (DNA): TGCAGCGTTGGGGGGACAGGTAACAGATATCCGGCCGAGCAGTACTTC. Amino acids: CSVGGTGNRYPAEQYF.